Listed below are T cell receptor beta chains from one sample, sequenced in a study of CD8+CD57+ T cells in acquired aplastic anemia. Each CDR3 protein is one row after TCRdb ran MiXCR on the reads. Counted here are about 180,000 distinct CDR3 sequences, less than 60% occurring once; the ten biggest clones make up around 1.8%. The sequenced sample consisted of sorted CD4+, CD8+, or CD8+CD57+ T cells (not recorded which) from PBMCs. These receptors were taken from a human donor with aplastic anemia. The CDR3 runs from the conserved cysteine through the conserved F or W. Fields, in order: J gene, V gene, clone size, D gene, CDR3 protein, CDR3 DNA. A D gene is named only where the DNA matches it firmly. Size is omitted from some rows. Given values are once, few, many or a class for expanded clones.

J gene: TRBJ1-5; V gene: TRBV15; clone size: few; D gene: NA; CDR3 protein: CATSRDGGYNQPQHF; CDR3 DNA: TGTGCCACCAGCAGAGATGGTGGCTACAATCAGCCCCAGCATTTT
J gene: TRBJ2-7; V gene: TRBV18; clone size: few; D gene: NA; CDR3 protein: CASSPRGLSLYEQYF; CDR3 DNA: TGTGCCAGCTCACCACGAGGGCTCTCCCTCTACGAGCAGTACTTC
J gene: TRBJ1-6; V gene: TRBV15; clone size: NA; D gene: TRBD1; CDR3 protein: CATSRVDLQGPPLHF; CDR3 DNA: TGTGCCACCAGCAGAGTCGATTTACAGGGGCCACCCCTCCACTTT
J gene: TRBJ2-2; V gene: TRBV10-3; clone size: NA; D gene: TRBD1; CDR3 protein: CAIGTGSGTGELFF; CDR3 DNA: TGTGCCATCGGGACAGGGTCAGGGACCGGGGAGCTGTTTTTT
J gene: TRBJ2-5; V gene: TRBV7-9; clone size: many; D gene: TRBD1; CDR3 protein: CASSLATGGETQYF; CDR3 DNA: TGTGCCAGCAGCTTAGCGACAGGGGGAGAGACCCAGTACTTC
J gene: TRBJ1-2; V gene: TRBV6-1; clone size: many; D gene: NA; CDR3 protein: CASSEYGTYTNYGYTF; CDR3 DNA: TGTGCCAGCAGTGAATACGGGACCTATACTAACTATGGCTACACCTTC
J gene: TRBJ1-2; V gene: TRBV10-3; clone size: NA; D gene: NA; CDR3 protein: CAINDWLPVVREYGYTF; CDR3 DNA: TGTGCCATCAACGATTGGCTGCCGGTAGTCCGAGAATATGGCTACACCTTC
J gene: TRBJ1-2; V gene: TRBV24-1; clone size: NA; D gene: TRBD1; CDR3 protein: CATSDSDRGHGYTF; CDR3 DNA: TGTGCCACCAGTGATTCGGACAGGGGGCATGGCTACACCTTC
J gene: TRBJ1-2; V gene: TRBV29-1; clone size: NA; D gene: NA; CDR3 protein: CSVDEGNYGYTF; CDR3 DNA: TGCAGCGTTGACGAGGGGAACTATGGCTACACCTTC
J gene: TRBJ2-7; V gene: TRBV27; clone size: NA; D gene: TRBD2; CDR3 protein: CASSTSGATYEQYF; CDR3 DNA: TGTGCCAGCAGCACTAGCGGGGCGACCTACGAGCAGTACTTC
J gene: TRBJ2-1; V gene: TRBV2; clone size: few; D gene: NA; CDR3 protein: CASTAGTTSYNEQFF; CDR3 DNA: TGTGCCAGCACCGCAGGGACGACCTCCTACAATGAGCAGTTCTTC
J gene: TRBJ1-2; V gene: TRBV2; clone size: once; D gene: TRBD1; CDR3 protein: CASSAIQGNYGYTF; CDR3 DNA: TGTGCCAGCAGTGCGATACAGGGGAACTATGGCTACACCTTC
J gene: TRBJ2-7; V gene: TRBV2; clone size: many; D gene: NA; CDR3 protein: CASSQAGYEQYF; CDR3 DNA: TGTGCCAGCAGTCAGGCGGGCTACGAGCAGTACTTC
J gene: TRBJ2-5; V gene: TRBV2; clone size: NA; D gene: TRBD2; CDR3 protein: CASKRRGGATETQYF; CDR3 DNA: TGTGCCAGCAAAAGACGGGGGGGCGCCACGGAGACCCAGTACTTC
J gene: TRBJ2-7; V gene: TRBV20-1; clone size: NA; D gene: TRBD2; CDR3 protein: CSALTSGIRQYF; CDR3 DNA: TGCAGTGCTTTGACTAGCGGGATCAGGCAGTACTTC
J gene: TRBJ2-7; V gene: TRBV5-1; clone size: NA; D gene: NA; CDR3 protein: CASSLEQSSYEQYF; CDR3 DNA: TGCGCCAGCAGCTTGGAACAGAGCTCCTACGAGCAGTACTTC
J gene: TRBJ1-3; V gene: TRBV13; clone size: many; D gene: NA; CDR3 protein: CASSLGQGVTIYF; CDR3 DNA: TGTGCCAGCAGCTTAGGACAGGGCGTCACCATATATTTT
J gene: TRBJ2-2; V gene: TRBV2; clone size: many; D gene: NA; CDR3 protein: CASSSTTRVNTGELFF; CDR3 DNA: TGTGCCAGCAGCTCGACAACCCGCGTTAACACCGGGGAGCTGTTTTTT
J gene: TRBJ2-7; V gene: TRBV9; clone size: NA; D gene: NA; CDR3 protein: CASSVVSGYEQYF; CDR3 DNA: TGTGCCAGCAGCGTAGTCTCGGGGTACGAGCAGTACTTC
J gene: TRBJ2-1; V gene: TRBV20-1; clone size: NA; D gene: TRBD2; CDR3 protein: CSARDSGRGNEQFF; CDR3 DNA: TGCAGTGCTAGAGATAGCGGGAGAGGAAATGAGCAGTTCTTC
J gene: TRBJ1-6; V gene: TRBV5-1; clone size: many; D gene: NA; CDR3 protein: CASSLSGPSSYNSPLHF; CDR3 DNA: TGCGCCAGCAGCTTATCCGGACCGAGCTCCTATAATTCACCCCTCCACTTT
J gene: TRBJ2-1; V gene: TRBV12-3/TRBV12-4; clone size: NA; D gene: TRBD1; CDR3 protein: CASTPGQGTYNEQFF; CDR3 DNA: TGTGCCAGCACCCCGGGACAGGGAACCTACAATGAGCAGTTCTTC
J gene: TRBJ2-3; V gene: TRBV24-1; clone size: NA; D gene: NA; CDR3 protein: CATSDGSRAGADTQYF; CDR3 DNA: TGTGCCACCAGTGACGGTTCCAGAGCAGGGGCAGATACGCAGTATTTT
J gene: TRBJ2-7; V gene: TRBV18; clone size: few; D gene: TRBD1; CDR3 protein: CASSHLMTGPLSYEQYF; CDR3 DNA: TGTGCCAGCTCTCACCTGATGACAGGGCCTTTGTCCTACGAGCAGTACTTC
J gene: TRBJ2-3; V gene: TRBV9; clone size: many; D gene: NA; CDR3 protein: CASSALGFTDTQYF; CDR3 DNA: TGTGCCAGCAGCGCCCTGGGCTTTACAGATACGCAGTATTTT
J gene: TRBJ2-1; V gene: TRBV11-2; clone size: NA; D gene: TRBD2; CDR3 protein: CASSLPGLAGDDGNEQFF; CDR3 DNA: TGTGCCAGCAGCTTGCCGGGACTAGCGGGAGACGACGGCAATGAGCAGTTCTTC
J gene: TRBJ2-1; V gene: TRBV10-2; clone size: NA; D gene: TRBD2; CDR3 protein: CASSEELAGFPYNEQFF; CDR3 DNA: TGCGCCAGCAGCGAAGAACTAGCGGGATTCCCCTACAATGAGCAGTTCTTC
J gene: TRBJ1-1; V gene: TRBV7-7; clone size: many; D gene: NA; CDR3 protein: CASSSYPGTEAFF; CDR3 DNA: TGTGCCAGCAGCTCCTACCCCGGGACTGAAGCTTTCTTT
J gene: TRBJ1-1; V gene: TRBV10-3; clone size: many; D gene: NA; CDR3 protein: CAISRDDNTEAFF; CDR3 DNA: TGTGCCATCAGCCGGGACGACAACACTGAAGCTTTCTTT
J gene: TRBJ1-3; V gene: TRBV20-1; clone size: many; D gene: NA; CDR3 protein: CSGVAGNTIYF; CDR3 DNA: TGCAGTGGAGTGGCTGGAAACACCATATATTTT
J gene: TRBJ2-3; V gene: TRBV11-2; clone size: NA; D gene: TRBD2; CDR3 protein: CASSLDSGRPSTSDTQYF; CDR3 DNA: TGTGCCAGCAGCTTGGATAGCGGGAGGCCGAGTACTTCAGATACGCAGTATTTT
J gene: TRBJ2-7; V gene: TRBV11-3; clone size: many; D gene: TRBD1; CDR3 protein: CASSPRGTGRHYEQYF; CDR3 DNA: TGTGCCAGCAGCCCGAGAGGGACAGGGAGGCACTACGAGCAGTACTTC
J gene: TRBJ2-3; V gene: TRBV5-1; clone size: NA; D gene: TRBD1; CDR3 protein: CASSPDRNTDTQYF; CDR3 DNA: TGCGCCAGCAGCCCGGACAGGAACACAGATACGCAGTATTTT
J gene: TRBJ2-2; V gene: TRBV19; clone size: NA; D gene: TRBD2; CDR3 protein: CASSIGGTSGGTGELFF; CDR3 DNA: TGTGCCAGTAGTATTGGAGGTACGAGCGGGGGGACCGGGGAGCTGTTTTTT
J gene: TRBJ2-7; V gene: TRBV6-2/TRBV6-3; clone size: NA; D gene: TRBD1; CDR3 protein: CANSYTADRDSYEQYF; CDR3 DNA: TGTGCCAACAGTTACACAGCGGACAGGGATTCCTACGAGCAGTACTTC
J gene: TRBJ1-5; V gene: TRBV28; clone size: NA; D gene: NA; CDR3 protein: CASSLQGPGQPQHF; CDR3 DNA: TGTGCCAGCAGTCTTCAGGGGCCGGGGCAGCCCCAGCATTTT
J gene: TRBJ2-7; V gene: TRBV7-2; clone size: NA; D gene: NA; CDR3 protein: CASSLFPGSYEQYF; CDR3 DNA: TGTGCCAGCAGCTTATTCCCGGGTTCCTACGAGCAGTACTTC
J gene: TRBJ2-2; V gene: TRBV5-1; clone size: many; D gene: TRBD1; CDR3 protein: CASSLTGGLGELFF; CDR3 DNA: TGCGCCAGCAGCTTAACAGGGGGCTTAGGGGAGCTGTTTTTT
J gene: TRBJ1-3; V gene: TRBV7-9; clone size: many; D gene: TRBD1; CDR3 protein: CASRSDRAGGNTIYF; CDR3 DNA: TGTGCCAGCAGATCGGACAGGGCAGGTGGAAACACCATATATTTT
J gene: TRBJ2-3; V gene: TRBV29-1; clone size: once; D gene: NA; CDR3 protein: CSVGPYTDTQYF; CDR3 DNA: TGCAGCGTTGGTCCGTACACAGATACGCAGTATTTT
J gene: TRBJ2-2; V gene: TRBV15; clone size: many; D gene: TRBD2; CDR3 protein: CATSGSGGWNTGELFF; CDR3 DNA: TGTGCCACCAGCGGGAGCGGGGGTTGGAACACCGGGGAGCTGTTTTTT
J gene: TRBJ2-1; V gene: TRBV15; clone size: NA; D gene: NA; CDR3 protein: CATGNLGNSEQFF; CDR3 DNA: TGTGCCACCGGAAACCTCGGTAACTCCGAGCAGTTCTTC
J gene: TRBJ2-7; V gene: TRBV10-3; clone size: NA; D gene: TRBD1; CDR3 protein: CAISDRQGARQYF; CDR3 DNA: TGTGCCATCAGTGATCGGCAGGGGGCCAGGCAGTACTTC
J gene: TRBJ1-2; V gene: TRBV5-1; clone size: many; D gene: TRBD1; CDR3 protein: CASRSGQGYGYTF; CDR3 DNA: TGCGCCAGCAGGTCCGGACAGGGGTATGGCTACACCTTC
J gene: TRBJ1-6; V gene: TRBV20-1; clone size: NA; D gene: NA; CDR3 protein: CSAIEGSGQPAPLHF; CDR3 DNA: TGCAGTGCTATCGAGGGGTCCGGGCAGCCTGCGCCCCTCCACTTT
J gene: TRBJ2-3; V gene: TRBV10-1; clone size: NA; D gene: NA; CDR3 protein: CASSEVGSSSADTQYF; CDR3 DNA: TGCGCCAGCAGTGAGGTGGGCAGTTCTAGCGCAGATACGCAGTATTTT
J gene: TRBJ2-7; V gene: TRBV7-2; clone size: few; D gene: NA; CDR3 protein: CASSPARYEQYF; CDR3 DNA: TGTGCCAGCAGCCCCGCGAGATACGAGCAGTACTTC
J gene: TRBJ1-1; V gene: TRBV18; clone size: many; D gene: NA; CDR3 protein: CASSQNGAFF; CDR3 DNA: TGTGCCAGCTCACAAAACGGAGCTTTCTTT
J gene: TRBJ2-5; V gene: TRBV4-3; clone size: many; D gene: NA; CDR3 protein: CASSQERRETQYF; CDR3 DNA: TGCGCCAGCAGCCAAGAGAGGCGTGAGACCCAGTACTTC
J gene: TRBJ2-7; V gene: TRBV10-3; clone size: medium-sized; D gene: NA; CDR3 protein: CAIEPGDENEQYF; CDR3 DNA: TGTGCCATCGAACCCGGGGATGAAAACGAGCAGTACTTC
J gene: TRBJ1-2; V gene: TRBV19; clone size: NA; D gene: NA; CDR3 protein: CASSTAQDYGYTF; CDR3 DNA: TGTGCCAGTAGTACGGCTCAAGATTATGGCTACACCTTC
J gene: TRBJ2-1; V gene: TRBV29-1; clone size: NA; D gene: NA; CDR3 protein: CSVDPTPGSYNEQFF; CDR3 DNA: TGCAGCGTTGATCCTACTCCCGGCTCCTACAATGAGCAGTTCTTC
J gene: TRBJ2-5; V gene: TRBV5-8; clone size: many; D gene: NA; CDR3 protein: CASSLGAAETQYF; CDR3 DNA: TGTGCCAGCAGCTTGGGAGCCGCAGAGACCCAGTACTTC
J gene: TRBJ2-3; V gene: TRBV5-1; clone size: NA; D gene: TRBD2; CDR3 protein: CASRPAGGTDTQYF; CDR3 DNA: TGCGCCAGCAGGCCAGCGGGAGGCACAGATACGCAGTATTTT
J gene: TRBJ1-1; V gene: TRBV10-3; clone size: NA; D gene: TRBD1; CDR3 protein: CAIKGGDRQPLNTEAFF; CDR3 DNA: TGTGCCATCAAAGGGGGCGACAGACAACCACTGAACACTGAAGCTTTCTTT
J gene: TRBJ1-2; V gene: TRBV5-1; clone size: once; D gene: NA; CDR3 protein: CASSHGQLIYGYTF; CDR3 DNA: TGCGCCAGCAGCCACGGACAGCTAATCTATGGCTACACCTTC
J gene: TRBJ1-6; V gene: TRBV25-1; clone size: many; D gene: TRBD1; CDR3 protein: CASSAEGAPINSPLHF; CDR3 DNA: TGTGCCAGCAGTGCTGAGGGGGCACCGATAAATTCACCCCTCCACTTT
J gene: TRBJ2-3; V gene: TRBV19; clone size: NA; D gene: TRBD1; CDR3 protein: CASGGGTGVRVDTQYF; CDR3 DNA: TGTGCCAGTGGAGGCGGGACAGGCGTCCGGGTGGATACGCAGTATTTT